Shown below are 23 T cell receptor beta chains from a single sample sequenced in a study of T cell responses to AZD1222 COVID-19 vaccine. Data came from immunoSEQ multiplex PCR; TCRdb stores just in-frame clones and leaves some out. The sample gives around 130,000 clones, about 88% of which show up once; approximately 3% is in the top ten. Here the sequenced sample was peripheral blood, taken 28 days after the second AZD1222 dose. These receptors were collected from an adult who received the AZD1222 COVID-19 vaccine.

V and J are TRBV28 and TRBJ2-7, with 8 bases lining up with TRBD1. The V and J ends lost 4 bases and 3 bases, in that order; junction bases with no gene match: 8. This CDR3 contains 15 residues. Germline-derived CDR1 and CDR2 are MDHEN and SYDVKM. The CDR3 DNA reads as TGTGCCAGCAGTTCCTCCCGGGACAGGATCTACGAGCAGTACTTC. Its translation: CASSSSRDRIYEQYF.

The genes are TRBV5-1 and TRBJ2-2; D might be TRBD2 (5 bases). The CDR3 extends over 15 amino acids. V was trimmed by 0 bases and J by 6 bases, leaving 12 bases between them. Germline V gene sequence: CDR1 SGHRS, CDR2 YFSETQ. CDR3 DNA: TGCGCCAGCAGCTTGGACCCGGGGAGATCCGGGGAGCTGTTTTTT. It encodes CASSLDPGRSGELFF.

The CDR3 here is CASSPGGNLMNTEAFF. CDR3 coding DNA: TGTGCCAGCAGCCCGGGAGGCAACCTCATGAACACTGAAGCTTTCTTT. This chain links TRBV7-9 with TRBJ1-1, with D hard to call. Deletions cut 5 bases from V and 0 bases from J, with 16 bases between. There are 16 residues in the CDR3. Germline CDR1 SEHNR, CDR2 FQNEAQ (reference sequence).

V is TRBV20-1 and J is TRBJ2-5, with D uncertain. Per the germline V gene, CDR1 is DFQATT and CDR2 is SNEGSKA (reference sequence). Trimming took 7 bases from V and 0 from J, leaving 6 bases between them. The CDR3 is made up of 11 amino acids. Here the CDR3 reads CSGYYQETQYF. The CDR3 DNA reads TGCAGTGGTTACTACCAAGAGACCCAGTACTTC.

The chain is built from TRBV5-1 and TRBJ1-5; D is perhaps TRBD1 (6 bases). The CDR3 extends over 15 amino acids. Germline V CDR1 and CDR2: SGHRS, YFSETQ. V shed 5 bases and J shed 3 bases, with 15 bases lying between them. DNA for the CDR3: TGCGCCAGCAGTCCCGGGACACGTATCAATCAGCCCCAGCATTTT. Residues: CASSPGTRINQPQHF.

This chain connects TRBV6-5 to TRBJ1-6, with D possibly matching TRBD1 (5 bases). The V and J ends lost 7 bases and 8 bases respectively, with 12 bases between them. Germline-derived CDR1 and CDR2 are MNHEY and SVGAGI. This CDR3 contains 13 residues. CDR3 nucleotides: TGTGCCAGCACTGGGGGGACGGATTCACCCCTCCACTTT. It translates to CASTGGTDSPLHF.

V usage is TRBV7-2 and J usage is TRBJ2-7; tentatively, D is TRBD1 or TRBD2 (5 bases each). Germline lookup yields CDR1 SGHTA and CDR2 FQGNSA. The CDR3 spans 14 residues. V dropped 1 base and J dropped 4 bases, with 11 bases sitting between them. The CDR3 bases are TGTGCCAGCAGCTTAGGGGGGACCTCTTACGAGCAGTACTTC. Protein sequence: CASSLGGTSYEQYF.

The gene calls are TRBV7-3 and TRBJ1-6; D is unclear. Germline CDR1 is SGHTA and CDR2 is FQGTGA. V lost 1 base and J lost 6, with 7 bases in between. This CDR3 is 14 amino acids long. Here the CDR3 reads CASSLMGSNSPLHF. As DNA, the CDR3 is TGTGCCAGCAGCTTAATGGGGTCTAATTCACCCCTCCACTTT.

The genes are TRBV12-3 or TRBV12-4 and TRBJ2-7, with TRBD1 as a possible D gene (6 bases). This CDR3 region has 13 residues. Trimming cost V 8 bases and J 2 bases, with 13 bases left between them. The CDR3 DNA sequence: TGTGCCAGCCGGCCGGCAGGGGCCTACGAGCAGTACTTC. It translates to CASRPAGAYEQYF.

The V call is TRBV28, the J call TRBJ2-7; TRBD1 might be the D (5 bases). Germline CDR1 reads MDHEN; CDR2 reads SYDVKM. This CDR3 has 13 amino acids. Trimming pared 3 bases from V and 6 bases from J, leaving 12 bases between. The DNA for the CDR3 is TGTGCCAGCAGTTTTGGCCCGACAGCCGAGCAGTACTTC. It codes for CASSFGPTAEQYF. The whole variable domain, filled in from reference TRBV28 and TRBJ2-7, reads DVKVTQSSRYLVKRTGEKVFLECVQDMDHENMFWYRQDPGLGLRLIYFSYDVKMKEKGDIPEGYSVSREKKERFSLILESASTNQTSMYLCASSFGPTAEQYFGPGTRLTVT.

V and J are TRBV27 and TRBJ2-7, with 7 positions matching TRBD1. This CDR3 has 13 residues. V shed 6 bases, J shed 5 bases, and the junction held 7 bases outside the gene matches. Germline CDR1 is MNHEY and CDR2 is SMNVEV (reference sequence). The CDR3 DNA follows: TGTGCCAGCAGGTTGACAGGGTACCACGAGCAGTACTTC. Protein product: CASRLTGYHEQYF.

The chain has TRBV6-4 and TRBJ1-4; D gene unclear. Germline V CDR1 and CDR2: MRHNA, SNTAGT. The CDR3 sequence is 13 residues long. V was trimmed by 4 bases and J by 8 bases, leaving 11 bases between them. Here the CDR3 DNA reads TGTGCCAGCAGTGCTGTGTATGGGGAAAAACTGTTTTTT. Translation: CASSAVYGEKLFF.

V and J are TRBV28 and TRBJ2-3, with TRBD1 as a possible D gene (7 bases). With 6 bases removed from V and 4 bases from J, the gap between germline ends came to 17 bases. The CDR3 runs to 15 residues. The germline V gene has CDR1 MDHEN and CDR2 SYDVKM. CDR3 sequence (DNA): TGTGCCAGCAGCACAGCAGGGGGGAGTGCAGATACGCAGTATTTT. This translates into CASSTAGGSADTQYF.

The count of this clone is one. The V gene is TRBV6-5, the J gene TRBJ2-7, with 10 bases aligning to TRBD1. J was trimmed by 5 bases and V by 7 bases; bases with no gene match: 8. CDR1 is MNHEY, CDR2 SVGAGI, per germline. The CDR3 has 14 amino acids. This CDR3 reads CASIRGDRGHEQYF. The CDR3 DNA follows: TGTGCCAGCATCCGGGGGGACAGGGGCCACGAGCAGTACTTC.

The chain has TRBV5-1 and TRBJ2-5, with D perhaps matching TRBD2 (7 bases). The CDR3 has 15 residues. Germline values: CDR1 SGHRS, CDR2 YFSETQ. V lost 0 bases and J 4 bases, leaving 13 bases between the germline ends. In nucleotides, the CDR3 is TGCGCCAGCAGCTTGGGAAGGGGGGGTAGAGAGACCCAGTACTTC. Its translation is CASSLGRGGRETQYF. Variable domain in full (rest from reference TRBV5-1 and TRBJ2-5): KAGVTQTPRYLIKTRGQQVTLSCSPISGHRSVSWYQQTPGQGLQFLFEYFSETQRNKGNFPGRFSGRQFSNSRSEMNVSTLELGDSALYLCASSLGRGGRETQYFGPGTRLLVL.

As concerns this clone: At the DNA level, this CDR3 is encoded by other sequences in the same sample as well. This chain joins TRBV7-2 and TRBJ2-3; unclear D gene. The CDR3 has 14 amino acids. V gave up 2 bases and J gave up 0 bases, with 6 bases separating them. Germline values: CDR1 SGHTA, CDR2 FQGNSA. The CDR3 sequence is CASSLRLSTDTQYF. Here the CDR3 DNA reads TGTGCCAGCAGCTTACGACTCAGCACAGATACGCAGTATTTT. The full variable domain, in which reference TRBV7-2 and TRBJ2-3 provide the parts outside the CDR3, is GAGVSQSPSNKVTEKGKDVELRCDPISGHTALYWYRQSLGQGLEFLIYFQGNSAPDKSGLPSDRFSAERTGGSVSTLTIQRTQQEDSAVYLCASSLRLSTDTQYFGPGTRLTVL.

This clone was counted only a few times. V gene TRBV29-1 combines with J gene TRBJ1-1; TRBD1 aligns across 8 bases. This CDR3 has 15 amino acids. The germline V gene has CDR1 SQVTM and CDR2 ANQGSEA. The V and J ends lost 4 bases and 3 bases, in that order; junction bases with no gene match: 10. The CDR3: CSVVQGAIGDTEAFF. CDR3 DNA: TGCAGCGTTGTGCAGGGGGCTATAGGTGACACTGAAGCTTTCTTT.

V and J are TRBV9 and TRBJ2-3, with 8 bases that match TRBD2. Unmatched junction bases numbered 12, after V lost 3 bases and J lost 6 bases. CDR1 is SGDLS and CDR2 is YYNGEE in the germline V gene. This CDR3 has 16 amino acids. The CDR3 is CASSGQYRGGRDTQYF. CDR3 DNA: TGTGCCAGCAGCGGACAATACCGGGGGGGCCGGGATACGCAGTATTTT.

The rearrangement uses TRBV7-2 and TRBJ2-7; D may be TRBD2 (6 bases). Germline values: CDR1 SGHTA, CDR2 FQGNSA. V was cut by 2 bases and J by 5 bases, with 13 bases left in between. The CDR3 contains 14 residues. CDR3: CASSLSPGVNEQYF. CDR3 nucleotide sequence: TGTGCCAGCAGCTTAAGTCCGGGGGTCAACGAGCAGTACTTC.

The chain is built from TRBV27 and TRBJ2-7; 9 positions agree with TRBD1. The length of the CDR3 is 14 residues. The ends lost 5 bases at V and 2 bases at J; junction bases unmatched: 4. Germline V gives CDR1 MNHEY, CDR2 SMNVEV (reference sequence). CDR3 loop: CASSTGQGTYEQYF. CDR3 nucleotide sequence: TGTGCCAGCAGTACCGGACAGGGGACCTACGAGCAGTACTTC.

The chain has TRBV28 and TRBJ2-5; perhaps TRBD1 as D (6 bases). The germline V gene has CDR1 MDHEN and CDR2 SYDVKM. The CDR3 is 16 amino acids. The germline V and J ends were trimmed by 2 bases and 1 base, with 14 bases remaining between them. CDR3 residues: CASSLTPTGFQETQYF. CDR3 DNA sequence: TGTGCCAGCAGTTTAACTCCGACAGGTTTCCAAGAGACCCAGTACTTC.

CDR3 protein: CASSYEGGQPQHF. DNA of the CDR3: TGTGCCAGCAGTTATGAGGGAGGCCAGCCCCAGCATTTT. The chain recombines TRBV6-6 with TRBJ1-5; no clear D. Trimming cost V 3 bases and J 7 bases, with 10 bases left between them. CDR3 length: 13 residues. Germline V gene data show CDR1 as MNHNY and CDR2 as SVGAGI (reference sequence).

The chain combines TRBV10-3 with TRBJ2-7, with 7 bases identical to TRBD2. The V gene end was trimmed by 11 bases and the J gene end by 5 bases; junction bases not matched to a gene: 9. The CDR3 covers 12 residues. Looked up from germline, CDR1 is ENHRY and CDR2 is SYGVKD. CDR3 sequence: CASARGTHEQYF. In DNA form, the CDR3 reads TGTGCCTCCGCGCGGGGGACCCACGAGCAGTACTTC.